The 28 T cell receptor beta chains presented below share a single source sample, sequenced in a study of T cell responses to AZD1222 COVID-19 vaccine (dated by TCRdb to about 2021). The meaning of the sample's time point label: baseline before first vaccination. To prepare the library, the immunoSEQ multiplex PCR assay was applied. TCRdb mirrors the immuneACCESS table, restricted to in-frame sequences. Some clones are absent from its copies; in checked studies, under half trace to an unresolved V gene, and the reason for the others is unknown. This sample holds about 120,000 clones; roughly nine tenths were observed only once. Of the sample, roughly 5% is held by the ten largest clones. Sequenced here: peripheral blood, sampled on day 0 of AZD1222 vaccination. The receptor source for this set is an adult in good health.

This clone was observed a handful of times. The rearrangement joins TRBV7-6 to TRBJ2-2; 8 bases map to TRBD2. The V segment lost 2 bases and the J segment 6 bases; nucleotides outside the gene matches: 2. This CDR3 comprises 14 residues. Germline V gene data show CDR1 as SGHVS and CDR2 as FNYEAQ. CDR3: CASSLSGGAGELFF. The CDR3 nucleotides read TGTGCCAGCAGCTTATCCGGGGGGGCCGGGGAGCTGTTTTTT.

This clone has only a few counts. The chain combines TRBV5-6 with TRBJ1-5; possible D gene TRBD1, 6 bases. CDR3 size: 12 residues. Trimming shortened V by 3 bases and J by 6 bases, and 7 bases separated the two germline ends. Germline assignment: CDR1 SGHDT and CDR2 YYEEEE. CDR3 in DNA: TGTGCCAGCAGCTCGGGGGCTCAGCCCCAGCATTTT. This sequence encodes CASSSGAQPQHF.

The sample holds a few counts of this clone. The chain employs TRBV28 and TRBJ1-5, with a possible D match to TRBD1 (5 bases). Deletions cut 8 bases from V and 1 base from J, with 18 bases between. Germline CDR1 is MDHEN and CDR2 is SYDVKM. The CDR3 runs 16 residues. The CDR3 is CASLPGGIESNQPQHF. CDR3 nucleotide sequence: TGTGCCAGCCTCCCTGGGGGTATAGAAAGCAATCAGCCCCAGCATTTT.

CDR3 in DNA: TGTGCCAGCAGCAACGGACTAGCGGAGGGGGGTGATACGCAGTATTTT. This gives the protein CASSNGLAEGGDTQYF. The chain couples TRBV7-6 to TRBJ2-3; 10 bases line up with TRBD2. J lost 6 bases, V lost 5 bases, and 11 bases had no gene match. Looked up from germline, CDR1 is SGHVS and CDR2 is FNYEAQ. The CDR3 contains 16 residues.

The rearrangement uses TRBV19 and TRBJ1-4, with 9 positions matching TRBD1. The CDR3 sequence is 15 residues long. Trimming removed 7 bases from V and 7 bases from J; junction bases left unmatched: 10. Germline V gene data show CDR1 as LNHDA and CDR2 as SQIVND (reference sequence). CDR3 protein: CASKGTGTGIEKLFF. For the CDR3, the DNA is TGTGCCAGTAAGGGGACGGGGACAGGGATTGAAAAACTGTTTTTT.

This clone appeared a few times. This chain joins TRBV10-2 and TRBJ1-6; D is unresolved. Germline assignment: CDR1 WSHSY and CDR2 SAAADI. This CDR3 is built from 15 residues. V lost 4 bases to trimming and J lost 0 bases, with 7 bases between them. Here the CDR3 reads CASSVGSSYNSPLHF. The CDR3 DNA reads as TGCGCCAGCAGTGTGGGGAGCTCCTATAATTCACCCCTCCACTTT.

Concerning this clone itself: Within the sample, other DNA sequences also encode this same CDR3. In DNA, the CDR3 is TGTGCCAGCAGTTTTCGTGGGGGCACTGAAGCTTTCTTT. It specifies CASSFRGGTEAFF. This chain joins TRBV27 and TRBJ1-1; D perhaps matches TRBD1 (5 bases). Germline V gene data show CDR1 as MNHEY and CDR2 as SMNVEV (reference sequence). Trimming took off 3 bases at V and 4 bases at J, with 9 bases between the two ends. This CDR3 contains 13 residues.

The chain links TRBV9 to TRBJ1-6, with D possibly being TRBD1 (6 bases). The CDR3 spans 15 residues. Per germline, CDR1 SGDLS and CDR2 YYNGEE. V lost 0 bases and J 7 bases, leaving 11 bases between the germline ends. The CDR3 loop is CASSVEGGRNSPLHF. CDR3 DNA sequence: TGTGCCAGCAGCGTAGAGGGGGGGCGGAATTCACCCCTCCACTTT.

The J gene is TRBJ2-2, the V gene TRBV30, with D possibly being TRBD2 (7 bases). V was pared by 0 bases and J by 7 bases, with 24 bases between. This CDR3 has 18 residues. The V gene's germline CDR1 is GTSNPN and CDR2 SVGIG (reference sequence). The chain's CDR3 is CAWSVRIGGARGHGELFF. Here the CDR3 DNA reads TGTGCCTGGAGTGTACGGATAGGGGGGGCGCGAGGCCACGGGGAGCTGTTTTTT.

This clone was seen only once. The chain uses TRBV30 and TRBJ1-5; D possibly corresponds to TRBD1 (6 bases). V dropped 1 base and J dropped 7 bases, with 11 bases sitting between them. CDR3 length: 13 amino acids. Per germline, CDR1 GTSNPN and CDR2 SVGIG (reference sequence). The CDR3 coding sequence is TGTGCCTGGAGTGCCAGGGGTAGCCAGCCCCAGCATTTT. It is translated as CAWSARGSQPQHF.

This CDR3 is CASRSTGGQPQHF. CDR3 nucleotide sequence: TGTGCCAGCAGATCGACAGGGGGTCAGCCCCAGCATTTT. The chain joins TRBV12-3 or TRBV12-4 to TRBJ1-5; TRBD1 matches at 9 bases. Germline trimming cut 6 bases from V and 6 bases from J; bases unmatched to any gene: 3. The length of the CDR3 is 13 residues.

This rearrangement joins TRBV27 to TRBJ2-7; the D is unclear. There are 14 residues in the CDR3. Germline V CDR1 and CDR2: MNHEY, SMNVEV (reference sequence). The V gene lost 8 bases and the J gene lost 0 bases, with 14 bases spanning the gap. The DNA for the CDR3 is TGTGCCAGCGCCCTAGGACCGAGCTCCTACGAGCAGTACTTC. Translation gives CASALGPSSYEQYF.

This sequence joins TRBV7-9 and TRBJ1-2, with 8 bases fitting TRBD1. This CDR3 is 14 amino acids long. J was trimmed by 7 bases and V by 6 bases; bases with no gene match: 10. The germline V gene encodes CDR1 SEHNR and CDR2 FQNEAQ (reference sequence). The CDR3 sequence: CASSSGGQLVGYTF. The CDR3 DNA sequence: TGTGCCAGCAGTTCAGGGGGCCAGTTAGTTGGCTACACCTTC.

CDR3 in DNA: TGTGCCAGCTCACCAGTCCTCGGGGGGATCGAGCAGTACTTC. It yields the protein CASSPVLGGIEQYF. The chain carries TRBV18 and TRBJ2-7; 7 bases fit TRBD2. V dropped 2 bases and J dropped 6; count of bases not matched to a gene: 7. The CDR3 spans 14 residues. Per the germline V gene, CDR1 is KGHSH and CDR2 is LQKENI.

V and J are TRBV20-1 and TRBJ1-1; D is ambiguous. CDR3 length equals 11 residues. Trimming removed 3 bases at V and 10 bases at J, with 12 bases between. Germline CDR1 is DFQATT and CDR2 is SNEGSKA (reference sequence). The CDR3 DNA sequence: TGCAGTGCTAGCCCGGGGTTTGGAGCTTTCTTT. This translates into CSASPGFGAFF.

The chain carries TRBV7-9 and TRBJ2-7, with unresolved D. This CDR3 comprises 12 residues. Germline lookup yields CDR1 SEHNR and CDR2 FQNEAQ (reference sequence). V lost 8 bases to trimming and J lost 2 bases, with 10 bases between them. In DNA, the CDR3 is TGTGCCAGCGGTGGTGGCCCCTACGAGCAGTACTTC. It yields the protein CASGGGPYEQYF.

The chain uses TRBV7-3 and TRBJ1-5, with D tentatively TRBD1 (5 bases). The CDR3 is 13 amino acids. Germline V gene data show CDR1 as SGHTA and CDR2 as FQGTGA. V was shortened by 5 bases and J by 4 bases, with 9 bases between the two germline ends. CDR3 in amino acids: CASSPEGNQPQHF. CDR3 nucleotide sequence: TGTGCCAGCAGCCCAGAGGGGAATCAGCCCCAGCATTTT.

This chain joins TRBV9 and TRBJ1-2; tentative D call: TRBD1 (5 bases). The CDR3 length is 15 residues. V gave up 3 bases and J gave up 0 bases, with 12 bases separating them. Germline values: CDR1 SGDLS, CDR2 YYNGEE. The CDR3 is CASSAGSGTNYGYTF. Written as DNA, the CDR3 is TGTGCCAGCAGCGCCGGGTCAGGGACTAACTATGGCTACACCTTC.

The chain uses TRBV19 and TRBJ2-2; TRBD1 or TRBD2 may be the D gene (6 bases each). Trimming removed 7 bases at V and 9 bases at J, with 12 bases between. From germline, CDR1 is LNHDA and CDR2 SQIVND (reference sequence). CDR3 length: 12 residues. For the CDR3, the DNA is TGTGCCAGTACCATAGGGGGGAGGGAGCTGTTTTTT. Translated: CASTIGGRELFF.

In regard to this clone: Within the sample, other DNA sequences also encode this same CDR3. The chain couples TRBV7-9 to TRBJ1-1, with D maybe TRBD1 (6 bases). Between the trimmed V and J ends, which lost 1 base and 11 bases, there was a span of 11 bases. Germline V gene lookup returns CDR1 SEHNR and CDR2 FQNEAQ (reference sequence). The CDR3 length is 12 residues. CDR3 sequence reads: CASSLGGRGAFF. DNA of the CDR3: TGTGCCAGCAGCTTAGGGGGGCGTGGGGCTTTCTTT.

J is TRBJ1-4 and V is TRBV5-1, with D hard to call. CDR3 size: 13 residues. V lost 3 bases and J lost 5, with 8 bases in between. The V gene's germline CDR1 is SGHRS and CDR2 YFSETQ. The CDR3 sequence: CASSSGGNEKLFF. In nucleotides, the CDR3 is TGCGCCAGCAGCTCAGGCGGGAATGAAAAACTGTTTTTT.

Remarks on this clone: Other DNA sequences within the sample encode an identical CDR3. V usage is TRBV7-2 and J usage is TRBJ1-4; D unclear. Trimming stripped 4 bases from V and 8 bases from J, with 8 bases between. This CDR3 is 12 amino acids long. Germline lookup yields CDR1 SGHTA and CDR2 FQGNSA. CDR3 DNA sequence: TGTGCCAGCAGCTCGGGAGTGGAAAAACTGTTTTTT. Translated: CASSSGVEKLFF.

The chain links TRBV6-5 to TRBJ2-7; D is unclear. There are 11 residues in the CDR3. Germline values: CDR1 MNHEY, CDR2 SVGAGI. V was trimmed by 10 bases and J by 2 bases, leaving 9 bases between them. In DNA form, the CDR3 reads TGTGCCACTGTGGCTACCTACGAGCAGTACTTC. Amino acids: CATVATYEQYF.

This chain uses TRBV12-3 or TRBV12-4 with TRBJ1-5, with TRBD1 as a possible D gene (5 bases). Trimming took 5 bases from V and 7 from J, leaving 9 bases between them. This CDR3 comprises 12 residues. CDR3 in amino acids: CASSQGSQPQHF. The CDR3 nucleotides read TGTGCCAGCAGTCAGGGATCCCAGCCCCAGCATTTT.

The V gene is TRBV20-1, the J gene TRBJ1-2; D not resolved. Trimming removed 3 bases from V and 4 bases from J, with 9 bases in between. The CDR3 length is 12 residues. Germline V lookup: CDR1 DFQATT, CDR2 SNEGSKA (reference sequence). The CDR3 DNA sequence: TGCAGTGCTAGTCCCTTGGGCTATGGCTACACCTTC. It translates to CSASPLGYGYTF.

The rearrangement joins TRBV29-1 to TRBJ2-1; no clear D. CDR3 length: 11 residues. V was cut by 7 bases and J by 5 bases, with 9 bases left in between. Germline V lookup: CDR1 SQVTM, CDR2 ANQGSEA. CDR3 coding DNA: TGCAGCGCCCCGCTTAACAATGAGCAGTTCTTC. Translation gives CSAPLNNEQFF.

This chain links TRBV20-1 with TRBJ1-3, with no clear D. Trimming removed 3 bases at V and 0 bases at J, with 3 bases between. The germline CDR1 and CDR2 sequences are DFQATT and SNEGSKA (reference sequence). This CDR3 comprises 12 residues. Here the CDR3 reads CSASHSGNTIYF. The CDR3, as DNA: TGCAGTGCTAGTCACTCTGGAAACACCATATATTTT.

V and J are TRBV14 and TRBJ1-1; a weak D match, TRBD1 (5 bases). Germline CDR1 and CDR2: SGHDN and FVKESK. This CDR3 has 15 amino acids. Trimming shortened V by 0 bases and J by 6 bases, and 14 bases separated the two germline ends. The CDR3 reads CASSQDFRDVAEAFF. CDR3 coding DNA: TGTGCCAGCAGCCAAGATTTCCGGGACGTCGCTGAAGCTTTCTTT.